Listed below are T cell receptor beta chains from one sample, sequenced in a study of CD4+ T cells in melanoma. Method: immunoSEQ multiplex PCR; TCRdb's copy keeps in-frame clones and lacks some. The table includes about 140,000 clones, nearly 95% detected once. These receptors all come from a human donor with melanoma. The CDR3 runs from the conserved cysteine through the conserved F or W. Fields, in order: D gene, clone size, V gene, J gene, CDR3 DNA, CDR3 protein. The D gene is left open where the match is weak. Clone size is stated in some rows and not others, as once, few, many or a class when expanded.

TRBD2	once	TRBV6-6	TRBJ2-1	TGTGCCAGCAGTTTCCTAGCGGGGGGGGTCTACAATGAGCAGTTCTTC	CASSFLAGGVYNEQFF
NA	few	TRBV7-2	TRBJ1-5	TGTGCCAGCAGCGACAGGACGGGCAATCAGCCCCAGCATTTT	CASSDRTGNQPQHF
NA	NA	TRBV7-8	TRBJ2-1	TGTGCCAGCAGTTATATCAATGAGCAGTTCTTC	CASSYINEQFF
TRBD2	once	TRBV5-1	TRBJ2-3	TGCGCCAGTGCTGGACTAGGACACTCGGATACGCAGTATTTT	CASAGLGHSDTQYF
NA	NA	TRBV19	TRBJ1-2	TGTGCCAGTAGTATAGATCGCTCGGGTAGAGGCTACACCTTC	CASSIDRSGRGYTF
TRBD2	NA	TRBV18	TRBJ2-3	TGTGCCAGCTCAACAGGACTAGCGGGGGAGAGCACAGATACGCAGTATTTT	CASSTGLAGESTDTQYF
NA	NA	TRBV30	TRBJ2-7	TGTGCCTGGAGTAGTAAATACGAGCAGTACTTC	CAWSSKYEQYF
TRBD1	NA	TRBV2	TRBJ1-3	TGTGCCAAGGGGGGACAGAGTCTTGGAAACACCATATATTTT	CAKGGQSLGNTIYF
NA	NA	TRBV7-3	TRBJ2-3	TGTGCCAGCAGCCTGCTGACTTCAGATACGCAGTATTTT	CASSLLTSDTQYF
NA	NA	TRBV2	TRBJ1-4	TGTGCCAGCCAGATTCGGGGAACTAATGAAAAACTGTTTTTT	CASQIRGTNEKLFF
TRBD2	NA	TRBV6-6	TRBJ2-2	TGTGCCAGCAGGGACGGGGGGGCGAACACCGGGGAGCTGTTTTTT	CASRDGGANTGELFF
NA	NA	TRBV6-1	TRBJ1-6	TGTGCCAGCAGCACACTGGACTTTTCACCCCTCCACTTT	CASSTLDFSPLHF
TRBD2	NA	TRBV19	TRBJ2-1	TGTGCCACCCGACTAGCGGGGGATCCCTACAATGAGCAGTTCTTC	CATRLAGDPYNEQFF
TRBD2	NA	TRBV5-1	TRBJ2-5	TGCGCCAGCAGCCCACGACTAGCGGGGGACCAAGAGACCCAGTACTTC	CASSPRLAGDQETQYF
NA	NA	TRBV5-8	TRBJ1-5	TGTGCCAGCAGCCCCAGACAGTACAATCAGCCCCAGCATTTT	CASSPRQYNQPQHF
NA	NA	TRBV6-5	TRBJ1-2	TGTGCCAGCAGGGGCCGGACTGCCTATGGCTACACCTTC	CASRGRTAYGYTF
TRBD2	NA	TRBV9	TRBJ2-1	TGTGCCAGCAGCGTAGTTTCGCGGGGGACTACGAATGAGCAGTTCTTC	CASSVVSRGTTNEQFF
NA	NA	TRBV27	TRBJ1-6	TGTGCCAGCAGTCCCCGTCTGAGCTCACCCCTCCACTTT	CASSPRLSSPLHF
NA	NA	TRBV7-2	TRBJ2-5	TGTGCCAGCAGCTTATTCCTAAAGGGCCGGGAGACCCAGTACTTC	CASSLFLKGRETQYF
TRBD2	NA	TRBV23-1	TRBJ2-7	TGCGCCAGCAGTCAAAGAGTCCCTAGCGGGGAGGACTACGAGCAGTACTTC	CASSQRVPSGEDYEQYF
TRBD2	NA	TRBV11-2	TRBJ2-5	TGTGCCAGCAGTCCCCGGGGGGGCAGCCCTACCCAAGAGACCCAGTACTTC	CASSPRGGSPTQETQYF
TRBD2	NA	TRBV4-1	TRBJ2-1	TGCGCCAGCAGCCTGACCGGGACTAGCGGGGGGGGTTACAATGAGCAGTTCTTC	CASSLTGTSGGGYNEQFF
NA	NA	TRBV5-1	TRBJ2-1	TGCGCCAGCAGCTTGTCCAGCTCCTACAATGAGCAGTTCTTC	CASSLSSSYNEQFF
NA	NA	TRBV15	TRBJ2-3	TGTGCCACCAGCAGAGATCTTGGCCAAGACCCTAGTTTT	CATSRDLGQDPSF
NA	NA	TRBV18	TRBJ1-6	TGTGCCAGCTCATTGGACAGAGCTAATTCACCCCTCCACTTT	CASSLDRANSPLHF
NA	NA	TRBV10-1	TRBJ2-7	TGCGCCAGCAGCGCGGGGCAGGCGTACGAGCAGTACTTC	CASSAGQAYEQYF
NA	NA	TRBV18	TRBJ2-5	TGTGCCAGCTCACCACAGTCAGGAGAGACCCAGTACTTC	CASSPQSGETQYF
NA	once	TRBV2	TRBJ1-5	TGTGCCAGCAGAGAAAACAGGCCCAATCAGCCCCAGCATTTT	CASRENRPNQPQHF
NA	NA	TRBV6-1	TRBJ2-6	TGTGCCAGCAGTGAAGTTGGGGGCTCTGGGGCCAACGTCCTGACTTTC	CASSEVGGSGANVLTF
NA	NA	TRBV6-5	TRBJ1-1	TGTGCCAGCAGTCGCCAAGACGGTGGCCCCCAAGCTTTCTTT	CASSRQDGGPQAFF
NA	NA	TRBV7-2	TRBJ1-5	TGTGCCAGCAGCTTAGTGGGGGTTCAGCCCCAGCATTTT	CASSLVGVQPQHF
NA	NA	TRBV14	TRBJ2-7	TGTGCCAGCAGCCAGAGGGACACCGCACAGTACTTC	CASSQRDTAQYF
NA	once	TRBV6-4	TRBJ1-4	TGTGCCAGCAGTGAAGCTCCCGGGAAAAAACTGTTTTTT	CASSEAPGKKLFF
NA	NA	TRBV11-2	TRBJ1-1	TGTGCCAGCAGCCCAGATCGGGACATAGACGGGACTGAAGCTTTCTTT	CASSPDRDIDGTEAFF
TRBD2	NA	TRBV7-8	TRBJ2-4	TGTGCCAGCAGCCGGTCGGGGGGGGCCTTTCTTCCCAAAAACATTCAGTACTTC	CASSRSGGAFLPKNIQYF
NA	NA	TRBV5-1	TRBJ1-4	TGCGCCAGCAGCGAAGGCCCGCGCGAAAAACTGTTTTTT	CASSEGPREKLFF
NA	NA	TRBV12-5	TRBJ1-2	TGTGCTAGTGGCCGCGTAATTTCGGGCCTACTGATCGGCTACACCTTC	CASGRVISGLLIGYTF
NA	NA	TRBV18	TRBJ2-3	TGTGCCAGCTCACCCACTCTGTCTGATACGCAGTATTTT	CASSPTLSDTQYF
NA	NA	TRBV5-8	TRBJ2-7	TGTGCCAGCAGCTTGCAGTACTACGAGCAGTACTTC	CASSLQYYEQYF
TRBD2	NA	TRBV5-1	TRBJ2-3	TGCGCCAGCAGCTTGGCACCCAGCGGGGGGTCCACAGATACGCAGTATTTT	CASSLAPSGGSTDTQYF
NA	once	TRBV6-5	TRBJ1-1	TGTGCCAGCAGTACGGGACCCTTCACCACTGAAGCTTTCTTT	CASSTGPFTTEAFF
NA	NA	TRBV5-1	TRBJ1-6	TGCGCCAGCAGCTTGGACAGAGAGAATTCACCCCTCCACTTT	CASSLDRENSPLHF
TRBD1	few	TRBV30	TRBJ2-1	TGTGCCTGGAGTCCCGGGACAGGGAAGGCTGGGTCCTACAATGAGCAGTTCTTC	CAWSPGTGKAGSYNEQFF
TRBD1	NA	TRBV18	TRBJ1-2	TGTGCCAGCTCACCAACCGGGACAGACTATGGCTACACCTTC	CASSPTGTDYGYTF
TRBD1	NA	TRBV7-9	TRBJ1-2	TGTGCCAGCAGCACCGACAGGGGATGGGGCTACACCTTC	CASSTDRGWGYTF
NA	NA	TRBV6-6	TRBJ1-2	TGTGCCAGCAGTCCAGATCGAAGGGGCTATGGCTACACCTTC	CASSPDRRGYGYTF
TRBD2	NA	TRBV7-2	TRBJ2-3	TGTGCCAGCAAGACGGGGGGTAGCACAGATACGCAGTATTTT	CASKTGGSTDTQYF
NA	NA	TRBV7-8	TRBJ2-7	TGTGCCAGCAGCCCGGGCCACTACGAGCAGTACTTC	CASSPGHYEQYF
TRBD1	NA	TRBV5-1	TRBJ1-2	TGCGCCAGCGCCGCTACAGGGGACTATGGCTACACCTTC	CASAATGDYGYTF
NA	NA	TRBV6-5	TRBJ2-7	TGTGCCAGCAGTCCCGGACAGAACTACGAGCAGTACTTC	CASSPGQNYEQYF
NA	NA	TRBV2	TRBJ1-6	TGTGCCAGCAGTGTCGAACTGAGGGATTCACCCCTCCACTTT	CASSVELRDSPLHF
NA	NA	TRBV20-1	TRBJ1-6	TGCAGTGCTAGGCCGAACTCACCCCTCCACTTT	CSARPNSPLHF
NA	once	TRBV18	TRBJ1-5	TGTGCCAGCTCTCTTACTAGACAGACGAATCAGCCCCAGCATTTT	CASSLTRQTNQPQHF
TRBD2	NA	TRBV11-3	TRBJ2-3	TGTGCCAGCAGAAGTAAGCGGGGAGGGGCAGATACGCAGTATTTT	CASRSKRGGADTQYF
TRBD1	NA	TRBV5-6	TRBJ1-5	TGTGCCAGCAGCTACAATGGCCGGGACAGAAAAAATCAGCCCCAGCATTTT	CASSYNGRDRKNQPQHF
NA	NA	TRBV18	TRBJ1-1	TGTGCCAGCTCACTCTTCGACCTTCAGGGCACTGAAGCTTTCTTT	CASSLFDLQGTEAFF
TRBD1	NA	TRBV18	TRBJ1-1	TGTGCCAGCTCACGGACAGGCCGAATCACTGAAGCTTTCTTT	CASSRTGRITEAFF
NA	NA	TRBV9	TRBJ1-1	TGTGCCAGCTCTCAGCTCACCGAGAACACTGAAGCTTTCTTT	CASSQLTENTEAFF
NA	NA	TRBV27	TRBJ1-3	TGTGCCAGCAGTCCGAACCACCTTTCTGGAAACACCATATATTTT	CASSPNHLSGNTIYF